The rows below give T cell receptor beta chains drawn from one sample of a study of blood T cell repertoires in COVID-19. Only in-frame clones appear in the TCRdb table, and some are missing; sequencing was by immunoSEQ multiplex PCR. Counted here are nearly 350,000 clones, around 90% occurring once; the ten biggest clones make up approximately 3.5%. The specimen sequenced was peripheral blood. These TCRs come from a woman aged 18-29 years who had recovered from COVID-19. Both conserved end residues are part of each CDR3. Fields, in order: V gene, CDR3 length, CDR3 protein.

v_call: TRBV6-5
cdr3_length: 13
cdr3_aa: CASRWGRDTEAFF

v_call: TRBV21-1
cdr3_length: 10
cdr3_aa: CGWLGAEAFF

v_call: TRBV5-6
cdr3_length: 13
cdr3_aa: CASIRQGNSPLHF

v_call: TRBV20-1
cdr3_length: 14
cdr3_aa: CSASLAGSYNEQFF

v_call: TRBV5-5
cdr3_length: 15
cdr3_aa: CASSLFSGAYNEQFF

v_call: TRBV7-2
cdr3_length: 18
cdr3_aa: CATCPGLATPGRWETQYF

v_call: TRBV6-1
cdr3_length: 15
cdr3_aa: CASSELGRYGHTIYF

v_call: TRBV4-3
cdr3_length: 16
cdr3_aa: CASSQGPAGVSDTQYF

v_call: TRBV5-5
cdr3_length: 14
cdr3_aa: CASSLRTGVVGAFF

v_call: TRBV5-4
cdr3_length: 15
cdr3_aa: CASSSTGVELETQYF

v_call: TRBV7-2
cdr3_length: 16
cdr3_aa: CASSLLGGAVNYGYTF

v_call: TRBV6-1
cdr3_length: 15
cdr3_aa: CASSEMITSLNEQFF

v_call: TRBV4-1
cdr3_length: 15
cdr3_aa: CASSQVGSSGNEQFF

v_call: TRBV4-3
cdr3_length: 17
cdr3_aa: CASSQDLTSGSSDTQYF

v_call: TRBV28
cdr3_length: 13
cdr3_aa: CASSLGQGYGYTF

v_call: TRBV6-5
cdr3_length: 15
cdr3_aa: CASSSYGTGGRGYTF

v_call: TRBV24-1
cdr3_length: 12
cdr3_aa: CATNRGEETQYF

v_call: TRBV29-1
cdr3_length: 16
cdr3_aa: CSVEGPTPKGKETQYF

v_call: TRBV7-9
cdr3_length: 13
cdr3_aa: CASSLSGLYGYTF

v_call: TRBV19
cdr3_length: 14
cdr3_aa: CASSFRTGRRGTAF

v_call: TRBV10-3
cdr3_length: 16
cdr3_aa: CAISEPKQGRPGELFF

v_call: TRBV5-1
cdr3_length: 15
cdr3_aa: CASSLAGGSNQPQHF

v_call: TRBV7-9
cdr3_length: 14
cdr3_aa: CASSWSSGNNEQFF

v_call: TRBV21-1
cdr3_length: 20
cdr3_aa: CASYLKSGQGFDGGANVLTF

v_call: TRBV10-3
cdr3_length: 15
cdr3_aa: CAISESTGVGTEAFF

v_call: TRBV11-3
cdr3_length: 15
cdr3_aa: CASSQRTVLNTEAFF

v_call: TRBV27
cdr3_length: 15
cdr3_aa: CASSSTGAIRYGYTF

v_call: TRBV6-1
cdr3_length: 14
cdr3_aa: CASSEGTGMYGYTF

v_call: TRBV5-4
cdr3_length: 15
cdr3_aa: CASSLTGAVQETQYF

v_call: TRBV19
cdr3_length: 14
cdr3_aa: CASSAGLAGGEQFF

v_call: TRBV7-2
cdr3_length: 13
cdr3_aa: CASSLGGGPYAFF

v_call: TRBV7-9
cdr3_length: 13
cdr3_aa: CASSLVQGTEAFF

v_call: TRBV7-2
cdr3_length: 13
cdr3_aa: CASSLGPLDTQYF

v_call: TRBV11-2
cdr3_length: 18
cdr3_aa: CASSLGLAGGPSYNEQFF

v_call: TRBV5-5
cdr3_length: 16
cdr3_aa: CASSLTPVGMGQPQHF

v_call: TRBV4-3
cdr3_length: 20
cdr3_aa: CASSLATAGAAGGPKDTQYF

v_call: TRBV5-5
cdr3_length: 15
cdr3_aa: CASNTWTSGTDTQYF

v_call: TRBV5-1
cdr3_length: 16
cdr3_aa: CASSRTSGSSYNEQFF

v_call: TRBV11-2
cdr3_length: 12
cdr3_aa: CASSSLRAEAFF

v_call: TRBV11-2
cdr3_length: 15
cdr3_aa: CASSSGLAGTDTQYF

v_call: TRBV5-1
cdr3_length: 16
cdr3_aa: CASSLSGQGDNYGYTF

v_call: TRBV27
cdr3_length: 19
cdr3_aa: CASRPGLAGMGRSTDTQYF

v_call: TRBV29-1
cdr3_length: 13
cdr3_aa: CSVRGDSTDTQYF

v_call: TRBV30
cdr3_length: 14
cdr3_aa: CAWSTGRMNTEAFF

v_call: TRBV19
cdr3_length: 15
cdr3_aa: CATRTGGVMNTEAFF

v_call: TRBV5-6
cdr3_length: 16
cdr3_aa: CASNPRRTGSYNEQFF

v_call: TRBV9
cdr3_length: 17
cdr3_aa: CASSPSPWASGSNEQFF

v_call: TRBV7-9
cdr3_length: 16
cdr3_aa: CASSPSWGQGAGELFF

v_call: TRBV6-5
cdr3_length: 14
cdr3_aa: CASITPGGYQPQHF

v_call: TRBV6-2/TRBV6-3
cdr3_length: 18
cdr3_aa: CASSYPLWAGEDTGELFF

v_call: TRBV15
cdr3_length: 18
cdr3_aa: CATSRVWAGFRSGNTIYF

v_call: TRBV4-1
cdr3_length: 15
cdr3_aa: CASSLGTRYTDTQYF

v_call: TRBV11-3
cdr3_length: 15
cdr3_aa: CASSLDTGGHYGYTF

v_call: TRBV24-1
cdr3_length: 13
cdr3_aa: CATSDYANSGLTF